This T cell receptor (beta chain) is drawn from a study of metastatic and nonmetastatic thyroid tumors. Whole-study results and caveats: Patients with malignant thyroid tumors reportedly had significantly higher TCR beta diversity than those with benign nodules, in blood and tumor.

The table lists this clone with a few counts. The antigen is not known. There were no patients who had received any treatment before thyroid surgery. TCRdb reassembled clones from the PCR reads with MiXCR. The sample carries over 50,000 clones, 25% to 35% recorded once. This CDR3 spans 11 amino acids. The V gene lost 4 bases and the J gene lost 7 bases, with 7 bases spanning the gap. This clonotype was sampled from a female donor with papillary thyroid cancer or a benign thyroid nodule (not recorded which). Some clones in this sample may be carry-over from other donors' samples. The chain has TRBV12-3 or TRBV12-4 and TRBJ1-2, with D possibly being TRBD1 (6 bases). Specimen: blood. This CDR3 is CASSSRGGYTF. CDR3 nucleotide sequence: TGTGCCAGCAGTTCCAGGGGTGGCTACACCTTC.